The rows below give T cell receptor beta chains drawn from one sample of a study of CXCR3-negative and CXCR3-positive naive CD8 T cells. TCRdb reprocessed the 5' RACE reads and stores each CDR3 protein as one record, lacking DNA. The table lists roughly 120,000 distinct CDR3 sequences. The sample consisted of naive CXCR3+ CD8+ T cells from blood. These receptors originate from a human donor in good health. Some clones in this sample may be carry-over from other donors' samples. CDR3s include the opening cysteine and the closing phenylalanine or tryptophan.

J: TRBJ2-4; length: 15; V: TRBV3-1; CDR3: CASSQGTSGGDIQYF
J: TRBJ1-1; length: 13; V: TRBV5-8; CDR3: CASSFTGGTEAFF
J: TRBJ2-2; length: 13; V: TRBV2; CDR3: CASSAPGPGELFF
J: TRBJ2-7; length: 15; V: TRBV6-2/TRBV6-3; CDR3: CASSPRDRGPDEQYF
J: TRBJ1-2; length: 14; V: TRBV6-1; CDR3: CAGSETWDPRGYTF
J: TRBJ2-7; length: 13; V: TRBV29-1; CDR3: CSPPTEGIYEQYF
J: TRBJ2-1; length: 13; V: TRBV25-1; CDR3: CASSEIGTNEQFF
J: TRBJ1-1; length: 13; V: TRBV29-1; CDR3: CSVELDGNTEALF
J: TRBJ1-2; length: 16; V: TRBV7-9; CDR3: CASSSPEVARTYGYTF
J: TRBJ2-1; length: 13; V: TRBV30; CDR3: CAWSRGTDNEQFF
J: TRBJ1-6; length: 17; V: TRBV12-3/TRBV12-4; CDR3: CASSPILTGGSGSPLHF
J: TRBJ2-5; length: 13; V: TRBV7-8; CDR3: CASSLEIGETQYF
J: TRBJ2-1; length: 15; V: TRBV15; CDR3: CATSSGSGGYNEQFF
J: TRBJ2-5; length: 15; V: TRBV21-1; CDR3: CASSSNITGRETQYF
J: TRBJ2-5; length: 12; V: TRBV6-2/TRBV6-3; CDR3: CASSYSLETQYF
J: TRBJ2-7; length: 13; V: TRBV25-1; CDR3: CASRSSGGNEQYF
J: TRBJ1-2; length: 12; V: TRBV29-1; CDR3: CSVLGQNYGYTF
J: TRBJ1-5; length: 14; V: TRBV21-1; CDR3: CATADRGGNQPQHF
J: TRBJ2-1; length: 12; V: TRBV7-3; CDR3: CASSLLDNEQFF
J: TRBJ1-1; length: 14; V: TRBV3-1; CDR3: CASSQLMGATEAFF
J: TRBJ1-4; length: 12; V: TRBV12-3/TRBV12-4; CDR3: CASSLEEKGLFF
J: TRBJ2-2; length: 14; V: TRBV3-1; CDR3: CASSQGLGTGELFF
J: TRBJ2-7; length: 16; V: TRBV7-9; CDR3: CASSLFLSGQPYEQYF
J: TRBJ1-6; length: 15; V: TRBV25-1; CDR3: CASVGQEVLNSPLHF
J: TRBJ2-1; length: 17; V: TRBV28; CDR3: CASSPRLAGRPGDEQFF
J: TRBJ2-1; length: 15; V: TRBV11-2; CDR3: CASSYAGTGYGEQFF